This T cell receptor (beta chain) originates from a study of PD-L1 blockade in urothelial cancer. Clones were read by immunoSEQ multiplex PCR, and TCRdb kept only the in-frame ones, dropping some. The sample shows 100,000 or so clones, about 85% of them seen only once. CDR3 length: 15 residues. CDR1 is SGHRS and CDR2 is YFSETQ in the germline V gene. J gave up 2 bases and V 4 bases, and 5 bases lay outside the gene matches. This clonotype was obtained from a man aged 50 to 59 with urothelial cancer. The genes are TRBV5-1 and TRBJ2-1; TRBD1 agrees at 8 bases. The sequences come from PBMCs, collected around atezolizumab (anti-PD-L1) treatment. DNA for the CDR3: TGCGCCAGCAGCGAGGACAGGGCCCCCTACAATGAGCAGTTCTTC. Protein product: CASSEDRAPYNEQFF.